This T cell receptor (beta chain) was identified in a study of T cell responses to AZD1222 COVID-19 vaccine. Whole-study results and caveats: Mostly white British, mostly female donors; authors suggested clonal diversity may be underestimated. Sampling that yielded the repertoires occurred only after the peak T cell response. Unmutated variant regions are reportedly the target of nearly half of TCRs that are spike-specific.

Sequenced by immunoSEQ multiplex PCR; TCRdb stores in-frame clones only, minus some. The sample contains 150,000 to 180,000 clones, 90% of which appear only once. Germline V CDR1 and CDR2: SGDLS, YYNGEE. CDR3 length: 15 residues. Trimming pared 3 bases from V and 6 bases from J, leaving 16 bases between. A remark on this clone: Its specificity is unknown.

The chain combines TRBV9 with TRBJ1-5, with D unresolved. The clonotype comes from an adult in good health. Sample: peripheral blood, taken on day 0 of AZD1222 vaccination. The CDR3 reads CASSGVDSPSQPQHF. The CDR3 nucleotides are TGTGCCAGCAGCGGGGTGGACTCCCCAAGTCAGCCCCAGCATTTT. Looking up the rest from reference TRBV9 and TRBJ1-5 gives the full variable domain: DSGVTQTPKHLITATGQRVTLRCSPRSGDLSVYWYQQSLDQGLQFLIQYYNGEERAKGNILERFSAQQFPDLHSELNLSSLELGDSALYFCASSGVDSPSQPQHFGDGTRLSIL.